This T cell receptor (beta chain) was sequenced in a study of T-cell reconstitution after alpha-beta-depleted transplantation in children. Trimming left V 2 bases short and J 13 bases short, with 20 bases between. The CDR3 sequence is 14 residues long. Germline assignment: CDR1 SGHTA and CDR2 FQGNSA. Whole-study findings and limits: One year after transplant, T-cell counts and diversity came mostly from newly produced T cells. The study reportedly traced alpha-beta T cells about two months after transplant to several hundred expanded graft clones. For some patients, TCRbeta diversity was high at day 60 because of recipient T cells and thymic progenitors that survived.

This clonotype was found a few times. Its antigen remains unidentified. As it was prepared, the TCRbeta library received unique molecular identifiers. One entry per CDR3 protein results from TCRdb running MiXCR on the PCR reads. The top ten hold more than 25% of the sample, which has approximately 980,000 distinct CDR3 sequences, around 30% seen once. This sequence originates from a boy in the first two years of life who had a stem cell transplant for SCID, so the T cells may come from the graft donor. The V call is TRBV7-2, the J call TRBJ1-2; D possibly corresponds to TRBD1 (5 bases). This sample comprised PBMCs, mostly from graft donor cells, obtained 360 days after TCRalphabeta/CD19-depleted stem cell transplant. The CDR3 coding sequence is TGTGCCAGCAGCTTAATGACCCCCAGGATGGGGGGCACCTTC. This gives the protein CASSLMTPRMGGTF.